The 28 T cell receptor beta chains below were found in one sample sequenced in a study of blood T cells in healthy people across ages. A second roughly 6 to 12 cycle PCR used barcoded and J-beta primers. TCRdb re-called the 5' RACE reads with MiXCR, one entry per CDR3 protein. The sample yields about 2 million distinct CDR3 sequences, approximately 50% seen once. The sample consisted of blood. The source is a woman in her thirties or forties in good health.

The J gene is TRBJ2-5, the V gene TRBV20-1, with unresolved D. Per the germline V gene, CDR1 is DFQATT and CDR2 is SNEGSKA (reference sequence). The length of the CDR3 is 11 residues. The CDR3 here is CSGRHPETQYF. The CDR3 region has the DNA TGCAGCGGGCGACACCCGGAGACCCAGTACTTC.

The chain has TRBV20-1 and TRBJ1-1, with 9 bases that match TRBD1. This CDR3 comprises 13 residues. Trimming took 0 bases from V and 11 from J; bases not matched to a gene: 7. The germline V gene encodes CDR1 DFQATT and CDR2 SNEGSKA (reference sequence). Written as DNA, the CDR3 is TGCAGTGCTAGAGACCACAGGGGGCAGGGGGCTTTCTTT. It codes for CSARDHRGQGAFF.

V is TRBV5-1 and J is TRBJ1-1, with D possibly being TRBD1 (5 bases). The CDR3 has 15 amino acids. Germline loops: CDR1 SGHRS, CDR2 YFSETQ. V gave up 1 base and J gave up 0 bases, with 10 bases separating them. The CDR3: CASSLLPGMNTEAFF. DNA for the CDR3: TGCGCCAGCAGCTTGTTACCAGGGATGAACACTGAAGCTTTCTTT.

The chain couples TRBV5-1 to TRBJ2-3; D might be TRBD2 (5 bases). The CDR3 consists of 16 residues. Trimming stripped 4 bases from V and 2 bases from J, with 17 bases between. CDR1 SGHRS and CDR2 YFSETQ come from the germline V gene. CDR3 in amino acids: CASSPVASGATDTQYF. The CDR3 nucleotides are TGCGCCAGCAGCCCCGTCGCGAGCGGAGCCACAGATACGCAGTATTTT.

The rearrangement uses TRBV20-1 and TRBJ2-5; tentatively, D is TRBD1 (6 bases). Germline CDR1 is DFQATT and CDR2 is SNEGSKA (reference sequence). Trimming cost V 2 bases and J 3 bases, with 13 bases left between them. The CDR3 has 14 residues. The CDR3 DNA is TGCAGTGCTAGAAAGCTCGCAGGGGAAGAGACCCAGTACTTC. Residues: CSARKLAGEETQYF.

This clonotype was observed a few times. CDR3 sequence: CASSQVTGNGVNEQFF. The DNA for the CDR3 is TGTGCCAGCAGCCAGGTGACAGGGAATGGGGTCAATGAGCAGTTCTTC. The gene calls are TRBV4-2 and TRBJ2-1; 7 positions agree with TRBD1. V lost 3 bases and J lost 6; bases outside the gene matches: 11. Germline-derived CDR1 and CDR2 are LGHNA and YNFKEQ. The CDR3 is 16 amino acids.

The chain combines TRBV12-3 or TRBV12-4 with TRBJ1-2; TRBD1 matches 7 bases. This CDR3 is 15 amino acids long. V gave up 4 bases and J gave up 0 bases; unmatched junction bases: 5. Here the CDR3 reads CASSSGTVSNYGYTF. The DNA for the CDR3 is TGTGCCAGCAGTTCTGGGACAGTTTCTAACTATGGCTACACCTTC.

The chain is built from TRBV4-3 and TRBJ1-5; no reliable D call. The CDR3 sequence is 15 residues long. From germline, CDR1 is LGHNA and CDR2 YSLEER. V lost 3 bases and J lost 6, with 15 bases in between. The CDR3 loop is CASSQEDGLGQPQHF. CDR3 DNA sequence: TGCGCCAGCAGCCAGGAAGATGGGTTAGGTCAGCCCCAGCATTTT.

As DNA, the CDR3 is TGTGCCAGCAGCCAACACGGACAGGGAAACACTGAAGCTTTCTTT. Protein: CASSQHGQGNTEAFF. The chain couples TRBV3-1 to TRBJ1-1, with 8 bases identical to TRBD1. The V gene's germline CDR1 is LGHDT and CDR2 YNNKEL (reference sequence). Unmatched junction bases numbered 4, after V lost 2 bases and J lost 2 bases. The CDR3 spans 15 residues.

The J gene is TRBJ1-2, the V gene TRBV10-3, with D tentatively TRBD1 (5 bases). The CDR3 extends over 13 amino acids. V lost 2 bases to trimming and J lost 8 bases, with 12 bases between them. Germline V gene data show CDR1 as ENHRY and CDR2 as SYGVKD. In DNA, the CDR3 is TGTGCCATCAGTGAGAGAGGGGATGGAGGCTACACCTTC. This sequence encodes CAISERGDGGYTF.

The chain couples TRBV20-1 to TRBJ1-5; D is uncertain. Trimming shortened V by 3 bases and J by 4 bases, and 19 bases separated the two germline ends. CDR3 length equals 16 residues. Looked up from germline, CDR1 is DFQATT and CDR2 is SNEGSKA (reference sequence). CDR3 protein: CSASKAFLRENQPQHF. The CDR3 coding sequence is TGCAGTGCTAGTAAGGCGTTTCTAAGGGAAAATCAGCCCCAGCATTTT.

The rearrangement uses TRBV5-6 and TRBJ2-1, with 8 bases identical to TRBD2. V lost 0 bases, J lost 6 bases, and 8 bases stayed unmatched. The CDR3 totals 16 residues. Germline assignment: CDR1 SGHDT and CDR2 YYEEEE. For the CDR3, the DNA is TGTGCCAGCAGCTTGGGAGGTGGGGGACTAGGCAATGAGCAGTTCTTC. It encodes CASSLGGGGLGNEQFF. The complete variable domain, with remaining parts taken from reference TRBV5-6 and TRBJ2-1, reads DAGVTQSPTHLIKTRGQQVTLRCSPKSGHDTVSWYQQALGQGPQFIFQYYEEEERQRGNFPDRFSGHQFPNYSSELNVNALLLGDSALYLCASSLGGGGLGNEQFFGPGTRLTVL.

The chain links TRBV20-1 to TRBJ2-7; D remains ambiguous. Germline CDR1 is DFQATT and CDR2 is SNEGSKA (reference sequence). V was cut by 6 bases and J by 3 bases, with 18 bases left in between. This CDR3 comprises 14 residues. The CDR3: CSANFVRALYEQYF. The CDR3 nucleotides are TGCAGTGCGAACTTCGTCCGTGCCCTCTACGAGCAGTACTTC.

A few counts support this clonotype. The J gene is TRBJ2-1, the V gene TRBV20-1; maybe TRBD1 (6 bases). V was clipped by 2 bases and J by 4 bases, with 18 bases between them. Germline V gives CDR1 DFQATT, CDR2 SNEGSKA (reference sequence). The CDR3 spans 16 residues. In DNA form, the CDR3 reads TGCAGTGCTAGAATCAGGGGCCGGGGCTTGTACAATGAGCAGTTCTTC. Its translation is CSARIRGRGLYNEQFF.

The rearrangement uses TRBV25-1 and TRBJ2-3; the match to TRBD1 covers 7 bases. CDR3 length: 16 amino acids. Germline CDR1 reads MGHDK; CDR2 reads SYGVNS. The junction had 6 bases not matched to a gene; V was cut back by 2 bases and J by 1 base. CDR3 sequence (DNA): TGTGCCAGCAGTGAAGCCCACAGGGGAGGCACAGATACGCAGTATTTT. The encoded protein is CASSEAHRGGTDTQYF.

In DNA form, the CDR3 reads TGTGCCAGCAGCTCCCACTACGGGGAGCAGTTCTTC. It codes for CASSSHYGEQFF. The chain carries TRBV7-2 and TRBJ2-1; D call uncertain. CDR3 length equals 12 residues. The V end was cut by 4 bases, the J end by 10 bases, with 11 bases between. From germline, CDR1 is SGHTA and CDR2 FQGNSA. The variable domain in full, completed from reference TRBV7-2 and TRBJ2-1, reads GAGVSQSPSNKVTEKGKDVELRCDPISGHTALYWYRQSLGQGLEFLIYFQGNSAPDKSGLPSDRFSAERTGGSVSTLTIQRTQQEDSAVYLCASSSHYGEQFFGPGTRLTVL.

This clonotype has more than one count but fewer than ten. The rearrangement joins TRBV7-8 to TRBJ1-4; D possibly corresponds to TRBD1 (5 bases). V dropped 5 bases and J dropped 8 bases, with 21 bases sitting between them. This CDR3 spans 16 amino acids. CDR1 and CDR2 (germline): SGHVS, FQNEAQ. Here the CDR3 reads CASSKLTRGPTEKLFF. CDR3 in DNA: TGTGCCAGCAGCAAACTCACCCGGGGCCCAACGGAAAAACTGTTTTTT. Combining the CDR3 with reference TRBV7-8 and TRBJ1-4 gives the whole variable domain GAGVSQSPRYKVAKRGQDVALRCDPISGHVSLFWYQQALGQGPEFLTYFQNEAQLDKSGLPSDRFFAERPEGSVSTLKIQRTQQEDSAVYLCASSKLTRGPTEKLFFGSGTQLSVL.

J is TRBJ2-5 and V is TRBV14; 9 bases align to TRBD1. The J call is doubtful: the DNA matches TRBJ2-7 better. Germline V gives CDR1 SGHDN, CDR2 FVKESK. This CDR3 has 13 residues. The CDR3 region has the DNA TGTGCCAGCAGGGACAGGGGCCGTCACGAGCAGTACTTC. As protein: CASRDRGRHEQYF.

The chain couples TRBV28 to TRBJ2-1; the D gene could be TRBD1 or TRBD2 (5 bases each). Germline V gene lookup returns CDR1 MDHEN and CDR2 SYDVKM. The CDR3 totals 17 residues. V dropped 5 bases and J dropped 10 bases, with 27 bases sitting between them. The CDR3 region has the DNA TGTGCCAGCAGTCCCCTACCGGGACGAGGGGCCCTATGGGAGCAGTTCTTC. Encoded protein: CASSPLPGRGALWEQFF.

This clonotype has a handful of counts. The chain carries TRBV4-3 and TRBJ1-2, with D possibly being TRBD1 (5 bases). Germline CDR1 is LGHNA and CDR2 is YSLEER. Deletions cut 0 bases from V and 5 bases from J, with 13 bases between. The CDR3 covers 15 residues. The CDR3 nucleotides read TGCGCCAGCAGCCAAGACTTGCAGGGATTATATGGCTACACCTTC. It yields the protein CASSQDLQGLYGYTF.

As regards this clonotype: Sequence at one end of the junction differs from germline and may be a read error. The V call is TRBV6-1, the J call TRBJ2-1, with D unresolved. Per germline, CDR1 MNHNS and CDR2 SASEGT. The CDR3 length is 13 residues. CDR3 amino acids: CASSIQNYSEQFF. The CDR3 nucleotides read TGTGCCAGCAGTATACAGAACTACAGTGAGCAGTTCTTC.

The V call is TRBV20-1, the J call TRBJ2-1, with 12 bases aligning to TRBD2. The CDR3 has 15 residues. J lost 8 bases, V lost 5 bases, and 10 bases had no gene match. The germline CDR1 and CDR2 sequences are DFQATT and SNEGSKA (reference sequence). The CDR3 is CSASPLAGGPHEQFF. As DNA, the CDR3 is TGCAGTGCTTCTCCCCTAGCGGGGGGGCCTCATGAGCAGTTCTTC.

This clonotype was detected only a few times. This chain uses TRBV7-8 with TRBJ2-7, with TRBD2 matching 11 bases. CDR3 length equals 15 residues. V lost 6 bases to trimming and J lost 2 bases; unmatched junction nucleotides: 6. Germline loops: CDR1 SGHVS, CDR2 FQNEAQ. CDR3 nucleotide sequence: TGTGCCAGCAGTAATCCTAGCGGGGGGACCTACGAGCAGTACTTC. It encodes CASSNPSGGTYEQYF.

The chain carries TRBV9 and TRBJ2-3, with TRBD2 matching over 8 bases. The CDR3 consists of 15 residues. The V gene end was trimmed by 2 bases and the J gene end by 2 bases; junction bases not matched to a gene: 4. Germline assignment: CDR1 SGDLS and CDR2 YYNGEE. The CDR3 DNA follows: TGTGCCAGCAGCGTCGAGCGGGGGCCCACAGATACGCAGTATTTT. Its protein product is CASSVERGPTDTQYF.

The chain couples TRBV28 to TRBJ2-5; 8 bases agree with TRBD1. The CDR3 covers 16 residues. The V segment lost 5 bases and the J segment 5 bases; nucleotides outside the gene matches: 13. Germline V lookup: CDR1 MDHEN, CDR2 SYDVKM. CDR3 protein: CASSRSMTGAQETQYF. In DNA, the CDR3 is TGTGCCAGCAGTCGATCCATGACAGGGGCCCAGGAGACCCAGTACTTC. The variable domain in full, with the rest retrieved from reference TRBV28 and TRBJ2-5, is DVKVTQSSRYLVKRTGEKVFLECVQDMDHENMFWYRQDPGLGLRLIYFSYDVKMKEKGDIPEGYSVSREKKERFSLILESASTNQTSMYLCASSRSMTGAQETQYFGPGTRLLVL.

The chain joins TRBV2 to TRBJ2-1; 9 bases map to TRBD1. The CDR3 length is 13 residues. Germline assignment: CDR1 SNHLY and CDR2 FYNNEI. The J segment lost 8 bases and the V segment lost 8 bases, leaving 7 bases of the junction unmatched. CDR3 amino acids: CASEGDRADEQFF. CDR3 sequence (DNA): TGTGCCAGCGAGGGGGACAGGGCCGATGAGCAGTTCTTC.

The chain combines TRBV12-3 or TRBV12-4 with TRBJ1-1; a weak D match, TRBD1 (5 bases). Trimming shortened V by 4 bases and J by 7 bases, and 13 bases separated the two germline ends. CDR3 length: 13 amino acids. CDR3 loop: CASSSYATGEAFF. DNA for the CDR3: TGTGCCAGCAGTTCTTACGCTACAGGTGAAGCTTTCTTT.

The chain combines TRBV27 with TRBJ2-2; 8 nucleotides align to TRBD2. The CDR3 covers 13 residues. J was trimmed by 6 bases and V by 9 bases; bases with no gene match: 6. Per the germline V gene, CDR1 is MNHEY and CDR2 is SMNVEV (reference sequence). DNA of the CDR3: TGTGCCAGTAGACTAGCGAGGTCCGGGGAGCTGTTTTTT. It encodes CASRLARSGELFF.